This TCR beta chain is from a study of blood T cell repertoires in COVID-19 (dated by TCRdb to 2020 to 2022). Concerning the study at large: The collaborator samples originated in the United States, Italy and Spain and spanned the acute and convalescent phases of COVID-19. The dataset comprised deeply sampled blood TCRbeta repertoires from subjects exposed to, actively infected with, or recovered from COVID-19. The repertoires were released in a freely available public database intended as a resource for research on the immune response to SARS-CoV-2. The samples were drawn from the first 160 participants of the ongoing ImmuneRACE study and from under 1,500 subjects provided by 6 global collaborators. The prospective study material was composed of cDNA or gDNA derived from T cells, B-cell-depleted T cells, or PBMCs. Where available, HLA class I and class II types were obtained from metadata supplied by the sample provider rather than from assay-based typing. Sample metadata almost always included a de-identified subject ID, COVID-19 status, age in years and sex.

Per the germline V gene, KGHSH is the CDR1 and LQKENI is the CDR2. The CDR3 has 13 amino acids, counting the end cysteine and phenylalanine. This entry keeps only the CDR3 DNA: 39 bases, framed from base 1. V is pared back by 4 bases and J by 4 bases, with 10 bases lying between the germline termini. Comment on this clone: Its recognized antigen is unknown. Base qualities are not at hand, and no much larger clone is one base apart.

Each collaborating institution followed its own protocols to collect whole blood in K2EDTA tubes. For TCRbeta analysis, collaborators shipped samples in one of three forms: frozen whole blood, isolated PBMCs, or DNA extracted from either of those sample types. TCRbeta CDR3 regions were amplified from genomic DNA using the immunoSEQ Assay, a bias-controlled multiplex PCR. As for the authors' bioinformatics: The number of nucleated cells in each sample was estimated from the amplification of reference gene primers within the assay. Sequence reads were collapsed and filtered to measure the absolute abundance of every unique TCRbeta CDR3 rearrangement. For each sample, productive Simpson clonality was calculated as the square root of Simpson's diversity index over productive rearrangements. The source is immuneACCESS, and TCRdb retained only in-frame sequences with V and J called. Part of the clones is not carried over; for the studies checked, unresolved V genes explain less than half of this, and the remainder is unexplained. Clone size and the V and J calls come from that table; the DNA yielded D and trimming. The sample table holds hundreds of thousands of clones, of which around nine tenths were seen once. The leading ten clones occupy 0.72% of the sample.

Study-level results and caveats: The amount of clinical and demographic metadata varied by source and participant and was provided uncurated.

Material: peripheral blood. The receptor was isolated from a man between 40 and 49 years old with acute or convalescent COVID-19. Recombination joined TRBV18 with TRBJ1-1, with TRBD1 perhaps the D gene, on 5 matching bases. The CDR3 protein sequence reads: CASSLGQPTEAFF. The nucleotide sequence is given as TGTGCCAGCTCACTGGGGCAGCCCACTGAAGCTTTCTTT. With the rest looked up from the reference TRBV18 and TRBJ1-1 genes rather than sequenced, the full variable domain is NAGVMQNPRHLVRRRGQEARLRCSPMKGHSHVYWYRQLPEEGLKFMVYLQKENIIDESGMPKERFSAEFPKEGPSILRIQQVVRGDSAAYFCASSLGQPTEAFFGQGTRLTVV.